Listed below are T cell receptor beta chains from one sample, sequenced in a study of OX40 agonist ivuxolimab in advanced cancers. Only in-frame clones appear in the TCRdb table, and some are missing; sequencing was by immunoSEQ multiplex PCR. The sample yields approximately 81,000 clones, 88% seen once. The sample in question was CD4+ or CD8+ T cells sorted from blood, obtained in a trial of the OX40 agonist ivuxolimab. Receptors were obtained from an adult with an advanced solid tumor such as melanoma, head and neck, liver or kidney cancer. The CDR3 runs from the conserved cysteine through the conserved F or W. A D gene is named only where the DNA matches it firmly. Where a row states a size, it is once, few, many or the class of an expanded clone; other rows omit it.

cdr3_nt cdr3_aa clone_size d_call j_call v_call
TGCGCCAGCAGCTTGGACAGGGGATCTATGAACACTGAAGCTTTCTTT CASSLDRGSMNTEAFF once TRBD1 TRBJ1-1 TRBV5-1
TGTGCCAGCAGCCAAGATCGTTCTAGTGGGGGTTTTACAGATACGCAGTATTTT CASSQDRSSGGFTDTQYF NA NA TRBJ2-3 TRBV14
TGCGCCAGCAGCTTGGTACCGGGGGCGAGCACAGATACGCAGTATTTT CASSLVPGASTDTQYF NA NA TRBJ2-3 TRBV5-1
TGTGCCAGCAGCGCTTCCGGGACAACGAACACTGAAGCTTTCTTT CASSASGTTNTEAFF NA NA TRBJ1-1 TRBV9
TGTGCCACCAGCAGAGATCAGGACAGGGGAAATGAGCAGTTCTTC CATSRDQDRGNEQFF NA TRBD1 TRBJ2-1 TRBV15
TGTGCCAGCAGCTCAAGCCAGGGGGAGAGTGAAGCTTTCTTT CASSSSQGESEAFF NA TRBD1 TRBJ1-1 TRBV5-4
TGCGCCAGCAGCCCGATCGAAGAGGGTAGCGCTGAAGCTTTCTTT CASSPIEEGSAEAFF NA NA TRBJ1-1 TRBV5-1
TGTGCCAGCTCACCCCTAGGGACCCGGAACACTGAAGCTTTCTTT CASSPLGTRNTEAFF NA NA TRBJ1-1 TRBV18
TGTGCCAGCAGCTTAGGGCAGGTCTTCTATGGCTACACCTTC CASSLGQVFYGYTF NA NA TRBJ1-2 TRBV7-2
TGTGCCAGCAGCCCCGGACAGGGGCGTGGCTACACCTTC CASSPGQGRGYTF NA TRBD1 TRBJ1-2 TRBV7-2
TGTGCCAGCAGCCCGGGGCGGGCTTCCTCACACGATACGCAGTATTTT CASSPGRASSHDTQYF NA NA TRBJ2-3 TRBV28
TGTGCCAGCAGCTCAAACAGGGGTCCAAGTTACCTCAATGAGCAGTTCTTC CASSSNRGPSYLNEQFF NA TRBD1 TRBJ2-1 TRBV14
TGTGCCAGCAGCCTCGGGACTCCGGAGGAGACCCAGTACTTC CASSLGTPEETQYF NA NA TRBJ2-5 TRBV5-6
TGTGCCAGCAGCTTTACAGGGTATCAGCCCCAGCATTTT CASSFTGYQPQHF NA NA TRBJ1-5 TRBV11-2
TGTGCCAGCAGCCCAATACTAGCGGGTGCCGGAACAGATACGCAGTATTTT CASSPILAGAGTDTQYF few TRBD2 TRBJ2-3 TRBV4-2
TGTGCCAGCAGTCCCAAGGCCGGAGAAAAACTGTTTTTT CASSPKAGEKLFF NA NA TRBJ1-4 TRBV7-9
TGTGCCAGCAGTATAGACAGCCCTAATGAGCAGTTCTTC CASSIDSPNEQFF NA NA TRBJ2-1 TRBV7-8
TGCGCCAGCAGCTTGGGGCAGTTCTCAGATACGCAGTATTTT CASSLGQFSDTQYF few NA TRBJ2-3 TRBV5-1
TGTGCCAGCAGTGAACAGCTCGAACGTGGCTACACCTTC CASSEQLERGYTF NA NA TRBJ1-2 TRBV6-1
TGTGCCAGCAGCCGGACAGGGGTTGCTAACTATGGCTACACCTTC CASSRTGVANYGYTF NA TRBD1 TRBJ1-2 TRBV5-5
TGTGCCAGCAGACCACTGTCCCGGGACAGGGGAGGTTTCTTT CASRPLSRDRGGFF NA TRBD1 TRBJ1-1 TRBV6-5
TGTGCCAGCAGTTCCGGGCTAGGACGCTCTGGAAACACCATATATTTT CASSSGLGRSGNTIYF NA NA TRBJ1-3 TRBV7-6
TGTGCCAGCAAGAGGGGGGGTAGCAATCAGCCCCAGCATTTT CASKRGGSNQPQHF NA NA TRBJ1-5 TRBV2
TGTGCCAGCAGCGGCTACCTGGAGAGCTCCTACAATGAGCAGTTCTTC CASSGYLESSYNEQFF NA NA TRBJ2-1 TRBV5-4
TGTGCCAGCAGCTTTCCCCTCCGACAGGAGCAGTTCTTC CASSFPLRQEQFF NA NA TRBJ2-1 TRBV7-3
TGTGCCACCGCGGAGGGGTGGGGGGACACCGGGGAGCTGTTTTTT CATAEGWGDTGELFF NA NA TRBJ2-2 TRBV10-3
TGCGCCAGCAGCTCCCGGGATTCGACCTACGAGCAGTACTTC CASSSRDSTYEQYF NA NA TRBJ2-7 TRBV5-1
TGTGCCAGCAGCTTAGTTTTGAGGCGCCCAAACATTCAGTACTTC CASSLVLRRPNIQYF NA NA TRBJ2-4 TRBV11-3
TGCGCCAGCAGCCCCCGGACAGAACTAAACACTGAAGCTTTCTTT CASSPRTELNTEAFF once NA TRBJ1-1 TRBV5-1
TGTGCCATCAGTCCGGGACAAAGCAATCAGCCCCAGCATTTT CAISPGQSNQPQHF few NA TRBJ1-5 TRBV10-3
TGTGCCAGCAGCCAAGACGCCCCCGGGAACACCGGGGAGCTGTTTTTT CASSQDAPGNTGELFF NA NA TRBJ2-2 TRBV4-2
TGTGCCAGCAGCTTAGGATCACACTATGGCTACACCTTC CASSLGSHYGYTF NA NA TRBJ1-2 TRBV7-2
TGTGCCAGCAGCTCCCGGTCTGGAAACACCATATATTTT CASSSRSGNTIYF NA NA TRBJ1-3 TRBV11-2
TGTGCCAGCAGTGGGGGAGGGTACAATCAGCCCCAGCATTTT CASSGGGYNQPQHF NA NA TRBJ1-5 TRBV28
TGTGCCAGCAGCTTAGCGGTCTTCGGGGTAACGGGCACAGATACGCAGTATTTT CASSLAVFGVTGTDTQYF NA NA TRBJ2-3 TRBV7-2
TGTGCCAGCAGTTTCCCGGGACAGGGGCAAAACATTCAGTACTTC CASSFPGQGQNIQYF NA TRBD1 TRBJ2-4 TRBV28
TGTGCCAGCAGCTCCCGGGCAACTAATGAAAAACTGTTTTTT CASSSRATNEKLFF NA NA TRBJ1-4 TRBV7-2
TGTGCCTCCGATGGGGGCGGGGGTGGAACAGATACGCAGTATTTT CASDGGGGGTDTQYF NA NA TRBJ2-3 TRBV10-3
TGTGCCTGCGGGAGGGGCAGGGCAGCCTACGAGCAGTACTTC CACGRGRAAYEQYF NA TRBD2 TRBJ2-7 TRBV6-1
TGTGCCAGCAGAATAGACAGGTTTATGAACACTGAAGCTTTCTTT CASRIDRFMNTEAFF NA NA TRBJ1-1 TRBV6-5
TGTGCCAGCAGCCCCGACAGGGAGGGTGGCTACACCTTC CASSPDREGGYTF NA TRBD1 TRBJ1-2 TRBV5-4
TGTGCCAGCAGTGAATTGGGGGGGGCGAAGACCCAGTACTTC CASSELGGAKTQYF NA NA TRBJ2-5 TRBV25-1
TGTGCCAGTTGGGGGTGGGGGAAAGAGACCCAGTACTTC CASWGWGKETQYF NA NA TRBJ2-5 TRBV27
TGCGCCAGCAGCCAAGATCAGGGGAGGGGTCGGGAGACCCAGTACTTC CASSQDQGRGRETQYF once NA TRBJ2-5 TRBV4-3
TGTGCCAGTAGTCCCCAAGTAAGTCGTGAGCAGTTCTTC CASSPQVSREQFF NA NA TRBJ2-1 TRBV19
TGTGCCAGCAGCTTGGGGGGTAGCGCGGCAGAGACCCAGTACTTC CASSLGGSAAETQYF few NA TRBJ2-5 TRBV5-4
TGTGCCAGCAGCTTCCACAGGGAAAAACTGTTTTTT CASSFHREKLFF NA NA TRBJ1-4 TRBV5-5
TGTGCCAGCAGCCCGGGGGGGGGCACGTCTGGCTACACCTTC CASSPGGGTSGYTF NA NA TRBJ1-2 TRBV7-2